One and the same sample provided the 32 T cell receptor beta chains below, sequenced in a study of graft-versus-host responses after intestinal transplantation. No antigens are known for them. Only in-frame clones appear in the TCRdb table, and some are missing; sequencing was by immunoSEQ multiplex PCR. The profile covers about 110,000 clones, with about 93% appearing a single time and 0.4% to 0.55% taken by the ten largest. Sequenced here: unstimulated CD8+ T cells sorted from spleen or lymph node cells, sampled before intestinal transplant. The origin of the receptors is a human donor who received an intestinal transplant.

The chain links TRBV6-1 to TRBJ2-7; D not resolved. This CDR3 has 14 amino acids. CDR1 and CDR2 from the germline V gene are MNHNS and SASEGT. Trimming removed 5 bases from V and 3 bases from J, with 14 bases in between. CDR3 amino acids: CASSLVPERYEQYF. As DNA, the CDR3 is TGTGCCAGCAGTTTGGTCCCGGAACGCTACGAGCAGTACTTC.

The J gene is TRBJ2-7, the V gene TRBV6-5, with a weak D call TRBD2 (5 bases). Trimming pared 2 bases from V and 5 bases from J, leaving 13 bases between. The CDR3 extends over 14 amino acids. Germline values: CDR1 MNHEY, CDR2 SVGAGI. CDR3 coding DNA: TGTGCCAGCAGTTACAGAGGGTCGCAGAACGAGCAGTACTTC. Encoded protein: CASSYRGSQNEQYF.

The genes are TRBV29-1 and TRBJ1-1, with D uncertain. V was trimmed by 3 bases and J by 4 bases, leaving 12 bases between them. Germline V gene data show CDR1 as SQVTM and CDR2 as ANQGSEA. The CDR3 is 13 amino acids. CDR3 nucleotide sequence: TGCAGCGTTGAGGAGGGTCTGGGCACTGAAGCTTTCTTT. Its translation: CSVEEGLGTEAFF.

The sample holds one count of this clone. The chain has TRBV19 and TRBJ1-1, with D maybe TRBD1 (6 bases). The CDR3 is 13 amino acids. CDR1 is LNHDA, CDR2 SQIVND, per germline (reference sequence). V was pared by 6 bases and J by 5 bases, with 13 bases between. CDR3 coding DNA: TGTGCCAGTAGCCTAGGACAGTTTACTGAAGCTTTCTTT. This codes for CASSLGQFTEAFF.

The J gene is TRBJ2-1, the V gene TRBV27; D unclear. V was shortened by 6 bases and J by 7 bases, with 10 bases between the two germline ends. Per the germline V gene, CDR1 is MNHEY and CDR2 is SMNVEV (reference sequence). This CDR3 has 12 amino acids. The CDR3 here is CASSFGRNEQFF. The CDR3 region has the DNA TGTGCCAGCAGCTTCGGGCGGAATGAGCAGTTCTTC.

V is TRBV4-1 and J is TRBJ2-1; 8 bases are a match to TRBD2. Per germline, CDR1 MGHRA and CDR2 YSYEKL. The CDR3 is 16 residues long. V shed 0 bases and J 3 bases; nucleotides not matched to a gene: 4. CDR3 amino acids: CASSQDGTRGYNEQFF. The DNA of the CDR3 is TGCGCCAGCAGCCAAGACGGGACTAGAGGCTACAATGAGCAGTTCTTC.

V usage is TRBV6-5 and J usage is TRBJ2-7; D may correspond to TRBD1 or TRBD2 (5 bases each). Germline V gene data show CDR1 as MNHEY and CDR2 as SVGAGI. This CDR3 region has 15 residues. V was shortened by 8 bases and J by 9 bases, with 26 bases between the two germline ends. The CDR3 region has the DNA TGTGCCAGCCGCCAATGGGGGTCATCCCATCCCGGGCAGTACTTC. This encodes CASRQWGSSHPGQYF.

The V and J genes are TRBV6-5 and TRBJ2-7, with D perhaps being TRBD1 or TRBD2 (5 bases each). Trimming removed 0 bases from V and 2 bases from J, with 11 bases in between. In germline, CDR1 is MNHEY, CDR2 SVGAGI. The CDR3 totals 15 residues. The CDR3 region has the DNA TGTGCCAGCAGTTACTCCGGGACCTACCCCTACGAGCAGTACTTC. The encoded protein is CASSYSGTYPYEQYF.

This clone was observed a few times. The chain has TRBV4-1 and TRBJ2-5, with a tentative D call TRBD1 (6 bases). V lost 0 bases, J lost 2 bases, and 13 bases lay in between. CDR3 size: 16 residues. Germline values: CDR1 MGHRA, CDR2 YSYEKL. CDR3 in DNA: TGCGCCAGCAGCCAAGATCCAGGACAGAGACAAGAGACCCAGTACTTC. Translated, it gives CASSQDPGQRQETQYF.

The V call is TRBV7-6, the J call TRBJ1-2; TRBD1 matches at 9 bases. V gave up 2 bases and J gave up 8 bases; unmatched junction bases: 12. In germline, CDR1 is SGHVS, CDR2 FNYEAQ. This CDR3 is built from 16 residues. CDR3 DNA sequence: TGTGCCAGCAGCTTAAATTCACGGGACAGGGAATACGGCTACACCTTC. It encodes CASSLNSRDREYGYTF.

V is TRBV6-4 and J is TRBJ2-1; TRBD2 matches 12 bases. Germline CDR1 and CDR2: MRHNA and SNTAGT. CDR3 length: 14 residues. V lost 2 bases and J lost 7; bases outside the gene matches: 0. The DNA of the CDR3 is TGTGCCAGCAGTGACGGGACTAGCGGGAATGAGCAGTTCTTC. Protein product: CASSDGTSGNEQFF.

The rearrangement uses TRBV29-1 and TRBJ2-1, with TRBD2 matching over 13 bases. V lost 7 bases, J lost 3 bases, and 3 bases stayed unmatched. This CDR3 is 14 amino acids long. Germline CDR1 is SQVTM and CDR2 is ANQGSEA. CDR3 bases: TGCAGCGACGGGACTAGCGGGATCTACAATGAGCAGTTCTTC. The encoded protein is CSDGTSGIYNEQFF.

The rearrangement links TRBV7-9 to TRBJ1-2; D is uncertain. V lost 1 base and J 2 bases, leaving 5 bases between the germline ends. The CDR3 has 13 residues. Germline CDR1 and CDR2: SEHNR and FQNEAQ (reference sequence). CDR3 in amino acids: CASSLGQNYGYTF. As DNA, the CDR3 is TGTGCCAGCAGCTTAGGCCAGAACTATGGCTACACCTTC.

V usage is TRBV10-1 and J usage is TRBJ2-1; D is undetermined. This CDR3 is built from 14 residues. Germline V lookup: CDR1 WNHNN, CDR2 SYGVQD (reference sequence). The V gene lost 2 bases and the J gene lost 5 bases, with 10 bases spanning the gap. The CDR3 bases are TGCGCCAGCAGTGAGACACAGCTCCACAATGAGCAGTTCTTC. It translates to CASSETQLHNEQFF.

The V and J genes are TRBV7-8 and TRBJ2-1; D perhaps matches TRBD1 (6 bases). Germline assignment: CDR1 SGHVS and CDR2 FQNEAQ. The CDR3 is 17 amino acids. V gave up 5 bases and J gave up 2 bases, with 19 bases separating them. The CDR3 DNA follows: TGTGCCAGCAGCGAGCCGCGGGCAGGGGTGACCTACAATGAGCAGTTCTTC. This translates into CASSEPRAGVTYNEQFF. Variable domain in full (rest from reference TRBV7-8 and TRBJ2-1): GAGVSQSPRYKVAKRGQDVALRCDPISGHVSLFWYQQALGQGPEFLTYFQNEAQLDKSGLPSDRFFAERPEGSVSTLKIQRTQQEDSAVYLCASSEPRAGVTYNEQFFGPGTRLTVL.

This clone was recorded once. V usage is TRBV29-1 and J usage is TRBJ1-2; 8 bases match TRBD1. Germline lookup yields CDR1 SQVTM and CDR2 ANQGSEA. J lost 3 bases, V lost 3 bases, and 3 bases had no gene match. The CDR3 has 13 amino acids. The CDR3 here is CSVEDRVDYGYTF. The CDR3 DNA follows: TGCAGCGTTGAGGACAGGGTGGACTATGGCTACACCTTC.

The chain uses TRBV7-6 and TRBJ2-7, with 10 bases identical to TRBD1. J lost 5 bases, V lost 8 bases, and 15 bases had no gene match. This CDR3 has 16 amino acids. Germline-derived CDR1 and CDR2 are SGHVS and FNYEAQ. DNA of the CDR3: TGTGCCAGCCAATTTAAACCGGGACAGGGGCTAGACGAGCAGTACTTC. As protein: CASQFKPGQGLDEQYF.

This chain connects TRBV5-6 to TRBJ2-1; D remains ambiguous. Trimming took 3 bases from V and 0 from J, leaving 10 bases between them. Germline-derived CDR1 and CDR2 are SGHDT and YYEEEE. The CDR3 spans 15 residues. The DNA for the CDR3 is TGTGCCAGCAGCTACGGACCCGACTCCTACAATGAGCAGTTCTTC. The encoded protein is CASSYGPDSYNEQFF.

The genes are TRBV15 and TRBJ2-7; possible D gene TRBD1, 5 bases. The CDR3 runs to 16 residues. Germline V gene data show CDR1 as LNHNV and CDR2 as YYDKDF (reference sequence). V was clipped by 0 bases and J by 7 bases, with 19 bases between them. CDR3 DNA sequence: TGTGCCACCAGCAGAGATCGTGGTGAGACAACAGGTGAGCAGTACTTC. Translated, it gives CATSRDRGETTGEQYF.

This sequence joins TRBV4-1 and TRBJ2-7, with D possibly TRBD2 on 5 matching bases. The CDR3 totals 15 residues. V was shortened by 4 bases and J by 0 bases, with 13 bases between the two germline ends. Per the germline V gene, CDR1 is MGHRA and CDR2 is YSYEKL. This CDR3 is CASSLSRGSSYEQYF. The CDR3 DNA follows: TGCGCCAGCAGCCTCTCTAGAGGGAGCTCCTACGAGCAGTACTTC.

In the case of this clone: The sample carries other DNA sequences with the same CDR3. The chain employs TRBV2 and TRBJ1-2; no clear D gene. V was cut by 1 base and J by 2 bases, with 5 bases left in between. CDR1 and CDR2 (germline): SNHLY, FYNNEI. The CDR3 spans 13 residues. This chain's CDR3 is CASSEGSNYGYTF. The CDR3 bases are TGTGCCAGCAGTGAAGGCAGCAACTATGGCTACACCTTC.

This clone was picked up one time. The J gene is TRBJ2-3, the V gene TRBV28, with 9 bases that match TRBD1. This CDR3 has 17 amino acids. Germline trimming cut 4 bases from V and 4 bases from J; bases unmatched to any gene: 12. Germline lookup yields CDR1 MDHEN and CDR2 SYDVKM. CDR3 coding DNA: TGTGCCAGCAGTTCAATTCCGGGACAGGGTGCCCCAGATACGCAGTATTTT. Protein product: CASSSIPGQGAPDTQYF.

The chain has TRBV29-1 and TRBJ2-7, with D unresolved. The length of the CDR3 is 17 residues. Germline lookup yields CDR1 SQVTM and CDR2 ANQGSEA. Between the trimmed V and J ends, which lost 1 base and 2 bases, there was a span of 21 bases. The CDR3 here is CSVEGGLDPTGPYEQYF. CDR3 DNA sequence: TGCAGCGTTGAAGGAGGCCTGGATCCAACCGGGCCCTACGAGCAGTACTTC.

The chain is built from TRBV11-2 and TRBJ2-7, with 7 bases matching TRBD2. Germline V gene data show CDR1 as SGHAT and CDR2 as FQNNGV. CDR3 length: 15 residues. Trimming removed 3 bases from V and 3 bases from J; junction bases left unmatched: 8. The chain's CDR3 is CASSFLSGLIYEQYF. CDR3 coding DNA: TGTGCCAGCAGCTTCCTTAGCGGGCTCATCTACGAGCAGTACTTC. Variable domain in full (rest from reference TRBV11-2 and TRBJ2-7): EAGVAQSPRYKIIEKRQSVAFWCNPISGHATLYWYQQILGQGPKLLIQFQNNGVVDDSQLPKDRFSAERLKGVDSTLKIQPAKLEDSAVYLCASSFLSGLIYEQYFGPGTRLTVT.

The chain combines TRBV7-9 with TRBJ1-2; TRBD1 might be the D (5 bases). The germline gives CDR1 SEHNR, CDR2 FQNEAQ (reference sequence). The CDR3 covers 15 residues. V dropped 5 bases and J dropped 4 bases, with 17 bases sitting between them. The CDR3 DNA follows: TGTGCCAGCAGCCTCCGGGACGGAGAGAGCTATGGCTACACCTTC. Its translation is CASSLRDGESYGYTF.

The chain joins TRBV4-1 to TRBJ1-1, with D unclear. Germline CDR1 and CDR2: MGHRA and YSYEKL. The CDR3 consists of 13 residues. V shed 4 bases and J shed 5 bases, with 11 bases lying between them. Here the CDR3 DNA reads TGCGCCAGCAGCCCTACAAGGTATACTGAAGCTTTCTTT. Amino acids: CASSPTRYTEAFF.

This clone was detected only once. The rearrangement links TRBV5-6 to TRBJ2-1, with 11 positions matching TRBD2. This CDR3 spans 16 amino acids. J was trimmed by 4 bases and V by 7 bases; bases with no gene match: 10. Germline V gives CDR1 SGHDT, CDR2 YYEEEE. The chain's CDR3 is CASCLGWTSGYNEQFF. DNA of the CDR3: TGTGCCAGCTGTTTAGGCTGGACTAGCGGGTACAATGAGCAGTTCTTC. Complete variable domain (other parts from reference TRBV5-6 and TRBJ2-1): DAGVTQSPTHLIKTRGQQVTLRCSPKSGHDTVSWYQQALGQGPQFIFQYYEEEERQRGNFPDRFSGHQFPNYSSELNVNALLLGDSALYLCASCLGWTSGYNEQFFGPGTRLTVL.

This chain links TRBV2 with TRBJ1-2, with D hard to call. Germline CDR1 and CDR2: SNHLY and FYNNEI. V gave up 8 bases and J gave up 2 bases, with 12 bases separating them. The CDR3 sequence is 13 residues long. The CDR3 DNA reads as TGTGCCAGCTCTACACCGGGAAACTATGGCTACACCTTC. It specifies CASSTPGNYGYTF.

Remarks on this clone: The sample has other DNA sequences that encode this CDR3 too. This chain joins TRBV7-8 and TRBJ2-1; the D gene is possibly TRBD2 (6 bases). CDR1 SGHVS and CDR2 FQNEAQ come from the germline V gene. This CDR3 has 15 residues. V lost 2 bases and J lost 0, with 8 bases in between. The CDR3 sequence is CASSLTGSSYNEQFF. CDR3 in DNA: TGTGCCAGCAGCTTAACCGGGAGCTCCTACAATGAGCAGTTCTTC. Complete variable domain (other parts from reference TRBV7-8 and TRBJ2-1): GAGVSQSPRYKVAKRGQDVALRCDPISGHVSLFWYQQALGQGPEFLTYFQNEAQLDKSGLPSDRFFAERPEGSVSTLKIQRTQQEDSAVYLCASSLTGSSYNEQFFGPGTRLTVL.

The chain employs TRBV5-8 and TRBJ1-1, with D unclear. With 4 bases removed from V and 0 bases from J, the gap between germline ends came to 16 bases. The CDR3 sequence is 16 residues long. Germline CDR1 reads SGHTS; CDR2 reads YDEGEE. The CDR3 is CASSRLQYRMNTEAFF. CDR3 coding DNA: TGTGCCAGCAGCCGACTACAGTACCGGATGAACACTGAAGCTTTCTTT.

The V call is TRBV7-6, the J call TRBJ1-1; 8 positions agree with TRBD1. This CDR3 has 13 residues. Germline trimming cut 1 base from V and 7 bases from J; bases unmatched to any gene: 2. Germline V lookup: CDR1 SGHVS, CDR2 FNYEAQ. This chain's CDR3 is CASSLDGTGEAFF. CDR3 nucleotides: TGTGCCAGCAGCTTAGACGGGACAGGTGAAGCTTTCTTT. The complete variable domain, with remaining parts taken from reference TRBV7-6 and TRBJ1-1, reads GAGVSQSPRYKVTKRGQDVALRCDPISGHVSLYWYRQALGQGPEFLTYFNYEAQQDKSGLPNDRFSAERPEGSISTLTIQRTEQRDSAMYRCASSLDGTGEAFFGQGTRLTVV.

The chain couples TRBV28 to TRBJ1-2; D is undetermined. Germline loops: CDR1 MDHEN, CDR2 SYDVKM. The CDR3 consists of 13 residues. V was shortened by 11 bases and J by 3 bases, with 16 bases between the two germline ends. The CDR3 DNA follows: TGTGCCGGTTCCAGCGCTTTTCACTATGGCTACACCTTC. Protein product: CAGSSAFHYGYTF.